Listed below are T cell receptor beta chains from one sample, sequenced in a study of blood T cells in healthy people across ages. TCRdb re-called the 5' RACE reads with MiXCR, one entry per CDR3 protein. The repertoire consists of more than 800,000 distinct CDR3 sequences, with 29% occurring once and the leading ten covering 15% to 20%. Sequencing was carried out using blood. All receptors come from a woman of 80 years or more in good health. The conserved cysteine and the conserved F or W are not part of the CDR3 here. Where a row states a size, it is once, few, many or the class of an expanded clone; other rows omit it.

cdr3_aa j_call clone_size v_call
ASSYQGNQPQH TRBJ1-5 many TRBV12-3/TRBV12-4
ASSPAGGLPGANVLT TRBJ2-6 many TRBV18
ASSLARGLAAF TRBJ1-1 - TRBV7-9
ASSPQGRGRGMRGDTQY TRBJ2-3 many TRBV7-9
ASSQRVDEQY - many TRBV3-1
ASSLFGGGHNEQF TRBJ2-1 many TRBV7-9
ASSIEGLGLNIQY TRBJ2-4 - TRBV19
ASSFDREPGELF TRBJ2-2 - TRBV27
ASSLEARLRDGYT TRBJ1-2 - TRBV11-1
AIGWTGGNQPQH TRBJ1-5 - TRBV10-3
ASSYGRGQPQH TRBJ1-5 many TRBV6-6
ASSLGTGLGSYEQY TRBJ2-7 many TRBV7-2
SKTSGGTDTQY TRBJ2-3 once TRBV20-1
ASSPMGRGEGSPLH TRBJ1-6 many TRBV7-9
ASSFRGRNEQF TRBJ2-1 - TRBV7-2
ASSRGGFAKNIQY TRBJ2-4 many TRBV7-2
ASSRDSAAMGGYT TRBJ1-2 - TRBV7-2
ASSPRDRVPTYEQY TRBJ2-7 many TRBV6-2/TRBV6-3
ASSLGRRQGKRAEQY TRBJ2-7 many TRBV7-2
ASSPSRTSGNTQY TRBJ2-3 many TRBV7-2
ASSLVARAIADTQY TRBJ2-3 - TRBV5-1
ASSVVPYGRDEQY TRBJ2-7 many TRBV9
ASSLWQANEQF TRBJ2-1 many TRBV7-2
ASSAVETQY TRBJ2-5 many TRBV2
ASSFQDGRGYT TRBJ1-2 few TRBV11-3
TSIGPGTGETSSGAYNEQF TRBJ2-1 - TRBV25-1
ASSPRLAGVTDTQY TRBJ2-3 many TRBV7-2
ASRYSGTGVGYT TRBJ1-2 - TRBV6-2/TRBV6-3
ASSLAGQGIHQPQH TRBJ1-5 few TRBV7-2
ASSETGISYEQY TRBJ2-7 - TRBV7-9
ASSSLLALRTDTQY TRBJ2-3 many TRBV5-6
ATSDFLTDYGYT TRBJ1-2 few TRBV24-1